This T cell receptor beta chain appears in the sequencing data of a study of blood T cells in healthy people across ages. The overall study: Template switching caught about one barcoded beta molecule for each two T cells.

Sample-barcoded 5' priming and a J-beta primer mix drove a second PCR of roughly 7 to 11 cycles. Tagging of each cDNA molecule was performed by a template-switch adaptor with 12 random nucleotides. Via MiXCR, TCRdb re-called the 5' RACE reads, giving one row per CDR3 protein. The repertoire consists of about 640,000 distinct CDR3 sequences, with under 70% occurring once and the leading ten covering over 30%. For this clonotype: Its specificity is not known.

A minimum of 6.5 million PBMCs was isolated per sample. Study results and limitations: TCR beta diversity, measured per million T cells, fell in a roughly linear way with age.

Germline CDR1 is LGHNA and CDR2 is YNFKEQ. The ends lost 1 base at V and 11 bases at J; junction bases unmatched: 17. The CDR3 has 18 amino acids. This rearrangement joins TRBV4-2 to TRBJ2-5; 12 positions match TRBD2. Sequencing was performed on blood. This clonotype originated in a man aged 55 to 69 in good health. The CDR3 nucleotides are TGTGCCAGCAGCCAAGTGGTGCCTAGCGGGGGGGCTTTTGGTGAGCAGTACTTC. Amino acid sequence: CASSQVVPSGGAFGEQYF.